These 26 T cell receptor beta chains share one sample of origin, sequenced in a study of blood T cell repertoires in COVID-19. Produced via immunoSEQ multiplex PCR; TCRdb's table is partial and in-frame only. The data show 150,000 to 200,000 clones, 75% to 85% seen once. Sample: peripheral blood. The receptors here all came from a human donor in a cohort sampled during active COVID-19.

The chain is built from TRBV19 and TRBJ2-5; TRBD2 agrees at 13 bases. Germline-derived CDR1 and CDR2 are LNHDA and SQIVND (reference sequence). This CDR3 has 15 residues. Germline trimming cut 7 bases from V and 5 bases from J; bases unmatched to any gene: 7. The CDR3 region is CASKTSGRVGETQYF. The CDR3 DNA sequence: TGTGCCAGTAAAACTAGCGGGAGGGTCGGGGAGACCCAGTACTTC.

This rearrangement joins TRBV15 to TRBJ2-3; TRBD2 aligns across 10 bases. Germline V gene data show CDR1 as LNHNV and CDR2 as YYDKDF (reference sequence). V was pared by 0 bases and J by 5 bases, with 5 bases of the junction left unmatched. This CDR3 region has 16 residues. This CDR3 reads CATSREGAGGGDTQYF. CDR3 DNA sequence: TGTGCCACCAGCAGAGAAGGAGCGGGAGGGGGAGATACGCAGTATTTT. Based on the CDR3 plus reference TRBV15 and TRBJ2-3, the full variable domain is DAMVIQNPRYQVTQFGKPVTLSCSQTLNHNVMYWYQQKSSQAPKLLFHYYDKDFNNEADTPDNFQSRRPNTSFCFLDIRSPGLGDTAMYLCATSREGAGGGDTQYFGPGTRLTVL.

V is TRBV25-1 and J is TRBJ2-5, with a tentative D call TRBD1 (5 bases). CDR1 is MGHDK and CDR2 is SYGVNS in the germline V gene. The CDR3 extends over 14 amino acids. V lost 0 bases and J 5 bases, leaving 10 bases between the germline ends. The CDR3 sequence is CASSEYDSRETQYF. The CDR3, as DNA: TGTGCCAGCAGTGAATATGACAGTCGGGAGACCCAGTACTTC.

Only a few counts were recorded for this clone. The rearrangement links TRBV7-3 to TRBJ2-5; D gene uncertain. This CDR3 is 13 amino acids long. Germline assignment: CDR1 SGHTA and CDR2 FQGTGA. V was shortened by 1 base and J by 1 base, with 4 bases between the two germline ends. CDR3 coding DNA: TGTGCCAGCAGCTTAAGTCTCCAAGAGACCCAGTACTTC. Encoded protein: CASSLSLQETQYF. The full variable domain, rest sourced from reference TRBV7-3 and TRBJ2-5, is GAGVSQTPSNKVTEKGKYVELRCDPISGHTALYWYRQSLGQGPEFLIYFQGTGAADDSGLPNDRFFAVRPEGSVSTLKIQRTERGDSAVYLCASSLSLQETQYFGPGTRLLVL.

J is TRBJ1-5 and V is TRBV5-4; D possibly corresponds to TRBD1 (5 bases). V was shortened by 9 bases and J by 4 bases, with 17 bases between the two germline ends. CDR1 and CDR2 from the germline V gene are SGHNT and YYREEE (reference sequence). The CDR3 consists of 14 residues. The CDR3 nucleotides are TGTGCCACCACAAATAAGGGGTGGAATCAGCCCCAGCATTTT. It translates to CATTNKGWNQPQHF. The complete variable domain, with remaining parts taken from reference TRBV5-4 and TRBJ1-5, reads ETGVTQSPTHLIKTRGQQVTLRCSSQSGHNTVSWYQQALGQGPQFIFQYYREEENGRGNFPPRFSGLQFPNYSSELNVNALELDDSALYLCATTNKGWNQPQHFGDGTRLSIL.

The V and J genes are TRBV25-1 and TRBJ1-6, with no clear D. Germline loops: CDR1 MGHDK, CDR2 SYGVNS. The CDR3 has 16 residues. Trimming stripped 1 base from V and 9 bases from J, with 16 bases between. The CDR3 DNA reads TGTGCCAGCAGTGAATTCGAGGGCAGACAATTTTCACCCCTCCACTTT. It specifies CASSEFEGRQFSPLHF.

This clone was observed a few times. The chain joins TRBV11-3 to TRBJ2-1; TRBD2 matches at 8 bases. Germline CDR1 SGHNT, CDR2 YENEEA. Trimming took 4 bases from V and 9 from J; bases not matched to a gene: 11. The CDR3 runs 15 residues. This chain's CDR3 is CASSSEGLVGGEQFF. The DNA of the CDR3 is TGTGCCAGCAGCTCCGAGGGACTAGTAGGTGGTGAGCAGTTCTTC.

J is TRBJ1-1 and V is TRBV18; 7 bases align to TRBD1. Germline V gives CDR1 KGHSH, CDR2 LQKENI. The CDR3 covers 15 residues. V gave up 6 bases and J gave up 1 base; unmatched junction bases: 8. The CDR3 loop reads CASSPDRVGNTEAFF. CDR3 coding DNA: TGTGCCAGCTCGCCAGACAGGGTGGGGAACACTGAAGCTTTCTTT.

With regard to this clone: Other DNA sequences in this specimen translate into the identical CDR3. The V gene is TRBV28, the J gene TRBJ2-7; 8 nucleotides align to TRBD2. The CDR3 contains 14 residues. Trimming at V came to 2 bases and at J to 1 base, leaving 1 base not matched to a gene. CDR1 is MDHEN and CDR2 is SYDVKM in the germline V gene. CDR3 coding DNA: TGTGCCAGCAGTTTAGCGGGAGGTTCCTACGAGCAGTACTTC. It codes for CASSLAGGSYEQYF. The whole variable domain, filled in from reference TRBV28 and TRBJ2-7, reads DVKVTQSSRYLVKRTGEKVFLECVQDMDHENMFWYRQDPGLGLRLIYFSYDVKMKEKGDIPEGYSVSREKKERFSLILESASTNQTSMYLCASSLAGGSYEQYFGPGTRLTVT.

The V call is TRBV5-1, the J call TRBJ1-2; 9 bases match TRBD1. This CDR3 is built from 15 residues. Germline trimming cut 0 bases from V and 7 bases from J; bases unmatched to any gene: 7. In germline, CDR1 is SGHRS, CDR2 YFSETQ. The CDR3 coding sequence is TGCGCCAGCAGCTTGGGGGGACAGGGTCAGAGTGGCTACACCTTC. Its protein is CASSLGGQGQSGYTF.

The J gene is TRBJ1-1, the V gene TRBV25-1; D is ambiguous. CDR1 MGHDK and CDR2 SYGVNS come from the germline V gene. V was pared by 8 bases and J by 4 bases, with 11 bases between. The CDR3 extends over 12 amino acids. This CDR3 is CASSGRLTEAFF. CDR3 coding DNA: TGTGCCAGCTCCGGGAGACTCACTGAAGCTTTCTTT.

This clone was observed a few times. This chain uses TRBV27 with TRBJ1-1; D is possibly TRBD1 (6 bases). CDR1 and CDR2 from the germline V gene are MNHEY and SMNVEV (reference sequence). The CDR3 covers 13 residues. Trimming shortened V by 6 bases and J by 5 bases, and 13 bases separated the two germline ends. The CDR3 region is CASSTGLGTEAFF. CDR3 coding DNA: TGTGCCAGCAGCACAGGGCTCGGGACTGAAGCTTTCTTT.

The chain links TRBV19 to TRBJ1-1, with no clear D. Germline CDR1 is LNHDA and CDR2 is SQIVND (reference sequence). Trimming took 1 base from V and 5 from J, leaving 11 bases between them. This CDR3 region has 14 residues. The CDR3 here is CASSIGAGRTEAFF. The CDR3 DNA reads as TGTGCCAGTAGTATAGGGGCCGGAAGGACTGAAGCTTTCTTT.

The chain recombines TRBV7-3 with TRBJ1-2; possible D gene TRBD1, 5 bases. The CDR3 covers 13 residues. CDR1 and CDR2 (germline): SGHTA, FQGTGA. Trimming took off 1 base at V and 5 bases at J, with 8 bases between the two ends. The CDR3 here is CASSLNPGYGYTF. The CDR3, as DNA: TGTGCCAGCAGCTTAAATCCAGGGTATGGCTACACCTTC.

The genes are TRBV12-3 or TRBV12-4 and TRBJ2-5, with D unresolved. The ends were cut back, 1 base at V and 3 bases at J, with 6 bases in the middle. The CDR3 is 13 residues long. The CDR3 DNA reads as TGTGCCAGCAGTTTAGGGCAGAAAGAGACCCAGTACTTC. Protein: CASSLGQKETQYF.

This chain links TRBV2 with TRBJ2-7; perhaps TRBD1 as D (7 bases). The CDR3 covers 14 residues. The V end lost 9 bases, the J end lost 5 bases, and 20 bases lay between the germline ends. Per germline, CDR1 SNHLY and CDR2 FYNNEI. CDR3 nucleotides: TGTGCCAGATCCTCCTTAAGCAGGGGGGACGAGCAGTACTTC. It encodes CARSSLSRGDEQYF.

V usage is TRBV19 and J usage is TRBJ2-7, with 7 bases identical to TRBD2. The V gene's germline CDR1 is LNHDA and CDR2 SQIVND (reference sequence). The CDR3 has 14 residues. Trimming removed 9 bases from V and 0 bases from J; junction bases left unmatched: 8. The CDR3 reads CASTERGRSYEQYF. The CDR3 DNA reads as TGTGCCAGCACTGAGCGGGGTCGCTCCTACGAGCAGTACTTC.

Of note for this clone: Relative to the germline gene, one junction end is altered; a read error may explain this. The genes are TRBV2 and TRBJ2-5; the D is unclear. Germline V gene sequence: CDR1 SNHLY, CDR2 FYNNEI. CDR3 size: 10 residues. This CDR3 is CASSEETQYF. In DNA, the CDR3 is TGTGCCAGCAGCGAAGAGACCCAGTACTTC. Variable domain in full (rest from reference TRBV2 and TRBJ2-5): EPEVTQTPSHQVTQMGQEVILRCVPISNHLYFYWYRQILGQKVEFLVSFYNNEISEKSEIFDDQFSVERPDGSNFTLKIRSTKLEDSAMYFCASSEETQYFGPGTRLLVL.

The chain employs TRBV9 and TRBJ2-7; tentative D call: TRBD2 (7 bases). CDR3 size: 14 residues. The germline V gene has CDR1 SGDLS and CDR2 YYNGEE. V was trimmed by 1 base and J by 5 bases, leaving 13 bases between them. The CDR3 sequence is CASSVRGGSDEQYF. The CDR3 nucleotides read TGTGCCAGCAGCGTAAGGGGGGGGTCCGACGAGCAGTACTTC.

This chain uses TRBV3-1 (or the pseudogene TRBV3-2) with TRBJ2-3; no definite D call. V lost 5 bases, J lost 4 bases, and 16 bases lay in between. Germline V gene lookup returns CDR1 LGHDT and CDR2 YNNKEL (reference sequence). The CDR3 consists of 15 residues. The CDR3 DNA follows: TGTGCCAGCAGCTCCCGAACCGTTCGGGCAGATACGCAGTATTTT. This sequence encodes CASSSRTVRADTQYF.

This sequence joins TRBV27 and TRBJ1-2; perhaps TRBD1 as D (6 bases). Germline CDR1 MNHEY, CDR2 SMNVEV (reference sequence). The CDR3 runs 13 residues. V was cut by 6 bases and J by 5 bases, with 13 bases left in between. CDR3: CASRPGARYGYTF. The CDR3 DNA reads TGTGCCAGCAGGCCAGGGGCGAGATATGGCTACACCTTC.

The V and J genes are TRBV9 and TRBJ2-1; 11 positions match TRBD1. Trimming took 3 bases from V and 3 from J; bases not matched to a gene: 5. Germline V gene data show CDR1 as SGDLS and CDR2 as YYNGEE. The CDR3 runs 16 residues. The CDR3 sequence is CASSAPGTGGYNEQFF. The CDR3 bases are TGTGCCAGCAGCGCCCCCGGGACAGGGGGCTACAATGAGCAGTTCTTC.

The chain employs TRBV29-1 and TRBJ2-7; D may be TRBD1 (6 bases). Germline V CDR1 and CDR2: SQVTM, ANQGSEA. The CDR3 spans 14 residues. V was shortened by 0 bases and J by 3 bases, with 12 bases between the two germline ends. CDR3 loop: CSVEDGQGGYEQYF. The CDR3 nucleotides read TGCAGCGTTGAAGATGGACAAGGGGGCTACGAGCAGTACTTC.

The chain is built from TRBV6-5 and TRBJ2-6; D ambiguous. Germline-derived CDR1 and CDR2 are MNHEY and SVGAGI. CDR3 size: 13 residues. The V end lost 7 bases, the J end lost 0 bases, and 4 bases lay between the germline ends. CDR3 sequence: CASKSSGANVLTF. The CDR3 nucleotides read TGTGCCAGCAAGAGCTCTGGGGCCAACGTCCTGACTTTC.

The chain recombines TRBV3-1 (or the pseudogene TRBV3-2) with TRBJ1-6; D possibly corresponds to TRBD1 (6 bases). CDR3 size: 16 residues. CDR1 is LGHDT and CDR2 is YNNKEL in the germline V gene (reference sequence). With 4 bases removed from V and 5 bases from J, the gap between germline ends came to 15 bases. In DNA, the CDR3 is TGTGCCAGCAGCCGAGAGACAGGCCGGAATAATTCACCCCTCCACTTT. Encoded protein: CASSRETGRNNSPLHF.

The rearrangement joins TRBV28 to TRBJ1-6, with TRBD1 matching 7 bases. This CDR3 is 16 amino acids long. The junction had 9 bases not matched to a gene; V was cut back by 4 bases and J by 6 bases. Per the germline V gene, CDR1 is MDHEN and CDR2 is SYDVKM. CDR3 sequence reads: CASSSAGQETNSPLHF. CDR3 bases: TGTGCCAGCAGTTCTGCCGGACAGGAAACTAATTCACCCCTCCACTTT.